Listed below are T cell receptor beta chains from one sample, sequenced in a study of T cell repertoires in aging, cancer and after chemotherapy. TCRdb recomputed calls from the multiplex PCR reads with MiXCR, one row per CDR3 protein. The profile shows about 17,000 distinct CDR3 sequences, around half of them singletons. The sequencing input was blood. These receptors all come from a human donor in good health. Each CDR3 is given with its conserved first and last residue. A D gene is named only where the DNA matches it firmly. Clone sizes are given selectively: once, few, many, or a class where the clone is expanded.

D: NA; J: TRBJ2-3; V: TRBV15; size: NA; CDR3: CATSIGQYTDTQYF; DNA: TGTGCCACCAGTATTGGCCAGTACACAGATACGCAGTATTTT
D: TRBD2; J: TRBJ2-7; V: TRBV6-4; size: NA; CDR3: CASRSGRTYEQYF; DNA: TGTGCCAGCAGGAGCGGGAGAACCTACGAGCAGTACTTC
D: NA; J: TRBJ1-3; V: TRBV13; size: NA; CDR3: CASSLGLGLLGNTIYF; DNA: TGTGCCAGCAGCTTAGGTTTGGGACTCCTCGGAAACACCATATATTTT
D: TRBD2; J: TRBJ2-3; V: TRBV18; size: NA; CDR3: CASSPSSGSIPDTQYF; DNA: TGTGCCAGCTCACCTTCGAGCGGGAGCATCCCAGATACGCAGTATTTT
D: NA; J: TRBJ2-6; V: TRBV10-3; size: NA; CDR3: CAISSISGANVLTF; DNA: TGTGCCATCAGTTCAATCTCTGGGGCCAACGTCCTGACTTTC
D: NA; J: TRBJ1-1; V: TRBV29-1; size: NA; CDR3: CSVVRGSNTEAFF; DNA: TGCAGCGTTGTGCGGGGATCGAACACTGAAGCTTTCTTT
D: TRBD1; J: TRBJ1-2; V: TRBV6-2/TRBV6-3; size: NA; CDR3: CASRWDRGGYGYTF; DNA: TGTGCCAGCAGATGGGACAGGGGAGGCTATGGCTACACCTTC
D: NA; J: TRBJ2-3; V: TRBV5-1; size: NA; CDR3: CASSLFTDTQYF; DNA: TGCGCCAGCAGCCTTTTCACAGATACGCAGTATTTT
D: NA; J: TRBJ1-3; V: TRBV6-2/TRBV6-3; size: NA; CDR3: CASVSVPGNTIYF; DNA: TGTGCCAGCGTATCAGTACCTGGAAACACCATATATTTT
D: TRBD2; J: TRBJ2-5; V: TRBV6-2/TRBV6-3; size: NA; CDR3: CASRRLAGGHQETQYF; DNA: TGTGCCAGCAGGAGACTAGCGGGAGGCCACCAAGAGACCCAGTACTTC
D: TRBD1; J: TRBJ2-2; V: TRBV20-1; size: NA; CDR3: CSASNNRGVTGELFF; DNA: TGCAGTGCTAGTAACAACAGGGGAGTCACCGGGGAGCTGTTTTTT
D: TRBD1; J: TRBJ2-3; V: TRBV5-1; size: NA; CDR3: CASSLVSGTGGRTDTQYF; DNA: TGTGCCAGCAGCTTAGTCTCCGGGACAGGGGGCCGCACAGATACGCAGTATTTT
D: NA; J: TRBJ1-2; V: TRBV29-1; size: NA; CDR3: CSVVRAYGYTF; DNA: TGCAGCGTTGTCAGAGCTTATGGCTACACCTTC
D: NA; J: TRBJ1-2; V: TRBV19; size: few; CDR3: CASSPRGGEYGYTF; DNA: TGTGCCAGTAGTCCCCGGGGGGGTGAGTATGGCTACACCTTC
D: TRBD2; J: TRBJ2-3; V: TRBV18; size: NA; CDR3: CASVSYGGATDTQYF; DNA: TGTGCCAGCGTTAGCTACGGGGGGGCCACAGATACGCAGTATTTT
D: TRBD1; J: TRBJ1-5; V: TRBV6-1; size: NA; CDR3: CASRIRQGGQPQHF; DNA: TGTGCCAGCAGAATTAGACAGGGAGGTCAGCCCCAGCATTTT
D: TRBD1; J: TRBJ2-6; V: TRBV12-3/TRBV12-4; size: NA; CDR3: CASIPAGTAISGANVLTF; DNA: TGTGCCAGCATCCCCGCTGGGACAGCGATTTCTGGGGCCAACGTCCTGACTTTC
D: NA; J: TRBJ2-7; V: TRBV6-5; size: NA; CDR3: CASSIGPGYEQYF; DNA: TGTGCCAGCAGCATCGGACCGGGCTACGAGCAGTACTTC
D: NA; J: TRBJ2-7; V: TRBV19; size: few; CDR3: CASRGGREADEQYF; DNA: TGTGCCAGTAGGGGGGGCAGGGAGGCGGACGAGCAGTACTTC
D: TRBD1; J: TRBJ1-3; V: TRBV15; size: NA; CDR3: CATSRTGVSGNTIYF; DNA: TGTGCCACCAGCCGAACAGGGGTATCTGGAAACACCATATATTTT
D: NA; J: TRBJ2-2; V: TRBV6-5; size: few; CDR3: CASSVAFNTGELFF; DNA: TGTGCCAGCAGTGTAGCCTTTAACACCGGGGAGCTGTTTTTT
D: NA; J: TRBJ1-4; V: TRBV5-6; size: NA; CDR3: CASSATGVREKLFF; DNA: TGTGCCAGCAGCGCGACCGGCGTGAGAGAAAAACTGTTTTTT
D: NA; J: TRBJ2-2; V: TRBV29-1; size: medium-sized; CDR3: CSVDKGRDAGELFF; DNA: TGCAGCGTTGATAAGGGACGTGATGCCGGGGAGCTGTTTTTT
D: NA; J: TRBJ2-5; V: TRBV7-7; size: NA; CDR3: CASSRGEGRSQETQYF; DNA: TGTGCCAGCAGCAGGGGGGAGGGCAGGAGCCAAGAGACCCAGTACTTC
D: NA; J: TRBJ2-3; V: TRBV29-1; size: medium-sized; CDR3: CSVDGPGLTDTQYF; DNA: TGCAGCGTTGACGGCCCAGGTCTCACAGATACGCAGTATTTT
D: TRBD2; J: TRBJ2-3; V: TRBV19; size: NA; CDR3: CASSIVPSGRPTQYF; DNA: TGTGCCAGTAGTATAGTACCTAGCGGGAGACCAACGCAGTATTTT
D: TRBD1; J: TRBJ2-7; V: TRBV5-4; size: NA; CDR3: CASSSGTGGKTYEQYF; DNA: TGTGCCAGCAGCTCCGGGACAGGGGGCAAGACCTACGAGCAGTACTTC
D: TRBD2; J: TRBJ2-3; V: TRBV12-3/TRBV12-4; size: NA; CDR3: CASSPPLAGVFTQYF; DNA: TGTGCCAGCAGTCCCCCACTAGCGGGAGTATTTACGCAGTATTTT
D: NA; J: TRBJ2-3; V: TRBV29-1; size: medium-sized; CDR3: CSVAQGLGDTQYF; DNA: TGCAGCGTTGCGCAGGGCTTAGGGGATACGCAGTATTTT
D: NA; J: TRBJ2-7; V: TRBV19; size: NA; CDR3: CASSSLVKGAYEQYF; DNA: TGTGCCAGTAGTTCCTTGGTTAAAGGGGCCTACGAGCAGTACTTC
D: NA; J: TRBJ2-2; V: TRBV25-1; size: NA; CDR3: CASSEYRDTGELFF; DNA: TGTGCCAGCAGTGAATATAGGGACACCGGGGAGCTGTTTTTT
D: NA; J: TRBJ1-6; V: TRBV5-4; size: NA; CDR3: CASSSGKNGGVNSPLHF; DNA: TGTGCCAGCAGCTCTGGAAAAAATGGGGGAGTTAATTCACCCCTCCACTTT
D: NA; J: TRBJ1-2; V: TRBV27; size: NA; CDR3: CASSSFGDYGYTF; DNA: TGTGCCAGCAGTTCCTTTGGAGATTATGGCTACACCTTC
D: NA; J: TRBJ2-3; V: TRBV12-3/TRBV12-4; size: NA; CDR3: CASSLALGGGSTDTQYF; DNA: TGTGCCAGCAGTTTAGCCCTAGGAGGGGGCAGCACAGATACGCAGTATTTT
D: NA; J: TRBJ2-7; V: TRBV12-3/TRBV12-4; size: few; CDR3: CASSLLPGWEQYF; DNA: TGTGCCAGCAGTTTATTGCCGGGGTGGGAGCAGTACTTC
D: TRBD1; J: TRBJ2-7; V: TRBV30; size: NA; CDR3: CAFNGGTGDEQYF; DNA: TGTGCCTTTAACGGTGGGACAGGGGACGAGCAGTACTTC
D: NA; J: TRBJ2-5; V: TRBV29-1; size: medium-sized; CDR3: CSRDAETQYF; DNA: TGCAGCAGAGACGCAGAGACCCAGTACTTC
D: TRBD1; J: TRBJ2-3; V: TRBV6-1; size: NA; CDR3: CASSRLGQEGIDTQYF; DNA: TGTGCCAGCAGTAGACTGGGACAGGAGGGGATAGATACGCAGTATTTT
D: NA; J: TRBJ2-1; V: TRBV19; size: few; CDR3: CASRPRGGGQDNEQFF; DNA: TGTGCCAGTAGACCCCGTGGGGGGGGACAGGACAATGAGCAGTTCTTC
D: TRBD1; J: TRBJ1-2; V: TRBV6-5; size: few; CDR3: CASSPGTGSGYTF; DNA: TGTGCCAGCAGCCCCGGGACAGGGAGTGGCTACACCTTC
D: TRBD2; J: TRBJ2-7; V: TRBV29-1; size: few; CDR3: CSVDLWGGGEQYF; DNA: TGCAGCGTTGACCTCTGGGGGGGGGGCGAGCAGTACTTC
D: NA; J: TRBJ1-2; V: TRBV30; size: few; CDR3: CAAGLHYGYTF; DNA: TGTGCCGCTGGTTTGCACTATGGCTACACCTTC
D: NA; J: TRBJ1-2; V: TRBV12-3/TRBV12-4; size: NA; CDR3: CASSFSRVRGYTF; DNA: TGTGCCAGCAGTTTCTCGAGGGTGAGGGGCTACACCTTC
D: NA; J: TRBJ2-7; V: TRBV5-5; size: NA; CDR3: CASSFSGYEQYF; DNA: TGTGCCAGCAGCTTTAGCGGCTACGAGCAGTACTTC
D: TRBD2; J: TRBJ2-7; V: TRBV29-1; size: few; CDR3: CSVDASGEGPNEQYF; DNA: TGCAGCGTTGATGCTTCGGGGGAGGGCCCGAACGAGCAGTACTTC
D: TRBD1; J: TRBJ1-1; V: TRBV7-9; size: NA; CDR3: CASSLSGTGPWVNTEAFF; DNA: TGTGCCAGCAGCTTAAGTGGGACAGGGCCTTGGGTGAACACTGAAGCTTTCTTT
D: NA; J: TRBJ2-5; V: TRBV6-2/TRBV6-3; size: NA; CDR3: CASSEGTGWQTQYF; DNA: TGTGCCAGCAGTGAAGGAACAGGGTGGCAGACCCAGTACTTC
D: TRBD2; J: TRBJ2-7; V: TRBV7-4; size: NA; CDR3: CASSSSGGYSYEQYF; DNA: TGTGCCAGCAGCTCTAGCGGGGGCTACTCCTACGAGCAGTACTTC
D: TRBD1; J: TRBJ2-7; V: TRBV29-1; size: NA; CDR3: CSVEDSTGEGDEQCF; DNA: TGCAGCGTTGAAGATTCGACAGGGGAAGGTGACGAGCAGTGCTTC
D: NA; J: TRBJ2-1; V: TRBV5-5; size: few; CDR3: CASSLRGSGSYNEQFF; DNA: TGTGCCAGCAGCTTGCGCGGAAGCGGCTCCTACAATGAGCAGTTCTTC
D: NA; J: TRBJ2-7; V: TRBV6-2/TRBV6-3; size: NA; CDR3: CASSYSGRSPYEQYF; DNA: TGTGCCAGCAGTTACTCTGGCCGTAGCCCCTACGAGCAGTACTTC
D: NA; J: TRBJ2-3; V: TRBV27; size: NA; CDR3: CASSVMGETDTQYF; DNA: TGTGCCAGCAGTGTTATGGGGGAAACAGATACGCAGTATTTT
D: NA; J: TRBJ1-4; V: TRBV11-1; size: NA; CDR3: CASSLDSLRDEKLFF; DNA: TGTGCCAGCAGCTTAGACAGCTTGAGGGATGAAAAACTGTTTTTT
D: TRBD1; J: TRBJ1-5; V: TRBV10-3; size: NA; CDR3: CAISAGGQGAQPQHF; DNA: TGTGCCATCAGCGCCGGAGGGCAGGGGGCCCAGCCCCAGCATTTT
D: NA; J: TRBJ1-5; V: TRBV19; size: NA; CDR3: CTSSTMTAGANQPQHF; DNA: TGTACCAGTAGCACGATGACGGCCGGGGCGAATCAGCCCCAGCATTTT
D: TRBD1; J: TRBJ2-3; V: TRBV19; size: NA; CDR3: CASSDRQGLSTDTQYF; DNA: TGTGCCAGTAGCGACCGACAGGGTCTAAGCACAGATACGCAGTATTTT
D: NA; J: TRBJ2-3; V: TRBV27; size: few; CDR3: CASRNARVSSTDTQYF; DNA: TGTGCCAGCAGGAACGCTAGGGTTTCTAGCACAGATACGCAGTATTTT